The following is a T cell receptor (beta chain) sequence with its context. What it recognizes is unknown. The data originate from a study of T cell responses to AZD1222 COVID-19 vaccine. General study results and limits: Among the donors, most were white British and more were female, and clonal diversity was possibly underestimated. Spike-specific TCR breadth and depth both grew after two AZD1222 doses. Among AZD1222 vaccinees, only 5 to 7 were seropositive at baseline. Reports indicate that nearly half of spike-specific TCRs are directed at unmutated variant regions.

Sequencing used immunoSEQ multiplex PCR; TCRdb keeps in-frame clones, though not all of them. The sample shows 120,000 or so clones, 80% to 90% of them seen only once. Germline V gene sequence: CDR1 MDHEN, CDR2 SYDVKM. The CDR3 loop spans 14 amino acids. The trim removed 5 bases at V and 9 bases at J, leaving 9 bases unmatched. Sequences were derived from peripheral blood, sampled on day 0 of AZD1222 vaccination. V is TRBV28 and J is TRBJ2-7, with TRBD1 identical over 11 bases. The receptor was derived from an adult in good health. The CDR3 DNA reads TGTGCCAGCAGTCCAGGACAGGGGGCGTCGGGGCAGTACTTC. It encodes CASSPGQGASGQYF.